Described below is a single T cell receptor beta chain sequence and its context. No antigen is known for it. Germline V gene data show CDR1 as SQVTM and CDR2 as ANQGSEA. V gave up 1 base and J gave up 0 bases, with 16 bases separating them. The CDR3 length is 18 residues. The data stem from a study of CD8+ T cells in alopecia areata. Study conclusions and caveats: Whereas mice showed it more clearly, TCR sharing across patients was murkier, possibly because of HLA. Among the cells sequenced in scalp samples are also the resident alphabeta T cells of normal skin.

The authors extracted RNA and reverse transcribed it into cDNA as the sequencing template. Libraries were prepared by immunoSEQ multiplex PCR; TCRdb keeps only in-frame clonotypes and omits some of them. The sample consists of 130,000 or so clones, about 50% of them appearing once. The investigators collected lesional scalp punch biopsies and peripheral blood from alopecia areata patients. Sorted out of PBMCs were CD4+ T cells and CD8+ T cells. Sequenced sample: NKG2D-low CD8+ T cells sorted from blood. The chain links TRBV29-1 to TRBJ2-6; D perhaps matches TRBD1 (5 bases). The sequence was obtained from a human donor with alopecia areata. The CDR3 bases are TGCAGCGTTGAAGTCACGGTTTTAGGGGACTCTGGGGCCAACGTCCTGACTTTC. This sequence encodes CSVEVTVLGDSGANVLTF.